This section outlines one T cell receptor beta chain sequence together with its context. Its antigen is currently unknown. The CDR3 loop spans 12 amino acids. Germline V gives CDR1 ENHRY, CDR2 SYGVKD. V dropped 8 bases and J dropped 8 bases, with 10 bases sitting between them. TCR sequencing used cDNA made by reverse transcription of extracted RNA. Sequencing used immunoSEQ multiplex PCR; TCRdb keeps in-frame clones, though not all of them. The table shows about 200,000 clones, with 60% occurring only once. This sample was included in a study of CD8+ T cells in alopecia areata. The sample's treatment: oral pan-JAK inhibitor, 5-10 mg twice daily. Notes on the study in general: For patients receiving tofacitinib, scalp clonality and expanded CD8+ clones among the top 100 significantly decreased. Scalp sequencing also captures normal skin's resident alphabeta T cells. Tofacitinib did not eliminate many expanded lesional clones from scalp or blood. Uncertain still, given a single nonresponder, is whether baseline CD8+ expansion links to response.

This sequence was found in a human donor with alopecia areata. The material sequenced was CD4+ T cells sorted from blood, taken at week 4, from a patient treated with tofacitinib. This chain links TRBV10-3 with TRBJ1-6; tentative D call: TRBD1 (6 bases). The CDR3 protein is CAIRQADSPLHF. The CDR3 DNA sequence: TGTGCCATCCGACAGGCCGATTCACCCCTCCACTTT.